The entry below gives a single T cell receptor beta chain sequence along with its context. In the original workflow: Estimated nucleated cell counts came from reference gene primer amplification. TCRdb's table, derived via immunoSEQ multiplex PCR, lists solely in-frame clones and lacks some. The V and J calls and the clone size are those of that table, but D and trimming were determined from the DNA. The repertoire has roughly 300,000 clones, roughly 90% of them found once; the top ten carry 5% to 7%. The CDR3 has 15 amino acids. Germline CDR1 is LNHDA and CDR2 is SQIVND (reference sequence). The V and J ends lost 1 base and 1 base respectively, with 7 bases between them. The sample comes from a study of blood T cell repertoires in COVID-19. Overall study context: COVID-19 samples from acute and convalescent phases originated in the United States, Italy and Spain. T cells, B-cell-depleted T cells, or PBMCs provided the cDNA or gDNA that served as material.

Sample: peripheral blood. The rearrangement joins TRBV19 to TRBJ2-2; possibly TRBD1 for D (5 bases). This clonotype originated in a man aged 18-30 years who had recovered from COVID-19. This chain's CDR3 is CASSIAQGNTGELFF. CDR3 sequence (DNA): TGTGCCAGTAGTATAGCGCAGGGGAACACCGGGGAGCTGTTTTTT.